This T cell receptor (beta chain) emerged from a study of CD8 T cells in Susac syndrome. Per the germline V gene, CDR1 is SGHTS and CDR2 is YDEGEE. The CDR3 is made up of 17 amino acids. The V and J ends lost 0 bases and 3 bases, in that order; junction bases with no gene match: 4. Random hexamers were used to reverse transcribe roughly 0.5 to 1 ug of RNA. TCR beta CDR3 was amplified by immunoSEQ multiplex PCR. This amplification extended across 54 Vbeta and 13 Jbeta segments. TCRdb ran MiXCR on the immunoSEQ multiplex PCR reads and lists one entry per CDR3 protein. The sample contains some 400,000 distinct CDR3 sequences, roughly 85% of which appear only once. Sequencing targeted TCR beta in blood CD8+ and CD4+ T cells. FACS was used to enrich TEMRA cells, whereas the CD8+ and CD4+ T cells were obtained by negative isolation.

The sequence was collected from a human donor with multiple sclerosis. The V call is TRBV5-8, the J call TRBJ2-1, with 12 bases that match TRBD2. Sequencing used CD8+ T cells from PBMCs. As DNA, the CDR3 is TGTGCCAGCAGCTTGGGCACTAGCGGGGGGCGCTACAATGAGCAGTTCTTC. Residues: CASSLGTSGGRYNEQFF. The whole variable domain, remainder taken from reference TRBV5-8 and TRBJ2-1, is EAGVTQSPTHLIKTRGQQATLRCSPISGHTSVYWYQQALGLGLQFLLWYDEGEERNRGNFPPRFSGRQFPNYSSELNVNALELEDSALYLCASSLGTSGGRYNEQFFGPGTRLTVL.